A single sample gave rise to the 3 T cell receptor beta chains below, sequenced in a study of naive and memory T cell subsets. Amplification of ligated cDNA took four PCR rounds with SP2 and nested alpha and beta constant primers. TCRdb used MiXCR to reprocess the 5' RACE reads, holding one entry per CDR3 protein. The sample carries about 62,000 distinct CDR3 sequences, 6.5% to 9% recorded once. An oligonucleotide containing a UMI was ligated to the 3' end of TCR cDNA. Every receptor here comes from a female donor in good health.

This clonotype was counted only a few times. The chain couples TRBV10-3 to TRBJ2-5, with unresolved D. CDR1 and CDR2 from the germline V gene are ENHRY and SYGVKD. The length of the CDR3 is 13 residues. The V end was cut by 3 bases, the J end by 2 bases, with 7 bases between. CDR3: CAISEPSQETQYF. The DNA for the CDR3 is TGTGCCATCAGTGAACCCTCGCAAGAGACCCAGTACTTC.

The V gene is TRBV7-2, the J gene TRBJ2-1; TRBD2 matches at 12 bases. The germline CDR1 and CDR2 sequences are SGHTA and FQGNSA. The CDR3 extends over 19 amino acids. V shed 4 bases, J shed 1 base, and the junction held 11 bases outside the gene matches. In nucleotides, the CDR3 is TGTGCCAGCAGCTCCGCACTAGCGGGAGGCCTGCTTTCCTACAATGAGCAGTTCTTC. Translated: CASSSALAGGLLSYNEQFF.

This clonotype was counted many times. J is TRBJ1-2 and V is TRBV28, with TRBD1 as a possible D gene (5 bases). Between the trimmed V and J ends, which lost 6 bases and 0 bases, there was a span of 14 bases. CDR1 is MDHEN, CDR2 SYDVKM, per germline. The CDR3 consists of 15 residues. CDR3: CASRIGAYSNYGYTF. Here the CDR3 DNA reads TGTGCCAGCAGAATCGGGGCCTACTCTAACTATGGCTACACCTTC.